Listed here are 27 T cell receptor beta chains from one sample, sequenced in a study of blood T cell repertoires in COVID-19 (dated by TCRdb to about 2020). The library was built by means of the immunoSEQ multiplex PCR assay. The table was pulled from immuneACCESS by TCRdb, which kept in-frame rearrangements only. Such tables lose some clones; where checked, under half of the loss comes from unresolved V genes, and the rest has no known cause. The sample table lists roughly 290,000 clones, 87% of them with a count of one. Together, the top ten hold roughly 6.2% of the sample. The sequenced sample consisted of PBMCs or T cells enriched from blood (not recorded which). The receptors derive from a woman aged 40-49 years who had recovered from COVID-19.

The gene calls are TRBV27 and TRBJ2-3; a weak D match, TRBD2 (6 bases). Trimming cost V 10 bases and J 2 bases, with 19 bases left between them. The CDR3 extends over 15 amino acids. CDR1 and CDR2 (germline): MNHEY, SMNVEV (reference sequence). CDR3 bases: TGTGCCACTGCCAGCCGGGGGTGGGACACAGATACGCAGTATTTT. Amino acids: CATASRGWDTDTQYF.

This clone was seen only once. DNA of the CDR3: TGTGCCAGCAGCGTCACAGGGGGCGGGTTTGGTGAAAAACTGTTTTTT. It codes for CASSVTGGGFGEKLFF. The chain combines TRBV9 with TRBJ1-4, with 9 bases identical to TRBD1. CDR1 is SGDLS and CDR2 is YYNGEE in the germline V gene. This CDR3 region has 16 residues. J was trimmed by 7 bases and V by 2 bases; bases with no gene match: 9.

The chain recombines TRBV9 with TRBJ2-1; 10 bases map to TRBD1. The CDR3 length is 17 residues. Germline V gene data show CDR1 as SGDLS and CDR2 as YYNGEE. The V segment lost 0 bases and the J segment 1 base; nucleotides outside the gene matches: 4. The CDR3 is CASSVADRGLSYNEQFF. The CDR3 DNA follows: TGTGCCAGCAGCGTAGCTGACAGGGGGCTTTCCTACAATGAGCAGTTCTTC.

The chain combines TRBV12-3 or TRBV12-4 with TRBJ2-1; a weak D match, TRBD1 (6 bases). Deletions cut 3 bases from V and 3 bases from J, with 6 bases between. The CDR3 covers 13 residues. CDR3 sequence: CASSLDSYNEQFF. CDR3 nucleotides: TGTGCCAGCAGTTTGGACAGCTACAATGAGCAGTTCTTC.

V gene TRBV2 combines with J gene TRBJ1-5; D might be TRBD1 (5 bases). Germline CDR1 and CDR2: SNHLY and FYNNEI. V was trimmed by 3 bases and J by 7 bases, leaving 7 bases between them. The CDR3 length is 12 residues. The CDR3 DNA reads as TGTGCCAGCAGTGACGGGGGGCAGCCCCAGCATTTT. It specifies CASSDGGQPQHF.

This clone has only one observation. The V call is TRBV19, the J call TRBJ2-7; TRBD2 aligns across 13 bases. CDR3 length equals 16 residues. The V and J ends lost 3 bases and 2 bases, in that order; junction bases with no gene match: 4. Per the germline V gene, CDR1 is LNHDA and CDR2 is SQIVND (reference sequence). The CDR3 here is CASSISGTSGTYEQYF. The DNA of the CDR3 is TGTGCCAGTAGTATTTCAGGGACTAGCGGGACCTACGAGCAGTACTTC.

The rearrangement links TRBV15 to TRBJ2-3, with 7 bases lining up with TRBD1. The CDR3 runs to 16 residues. With V trimmed by 5 bases and J by 3 bases, 11 bases remained unmatched. CDR1 and CDR2 from the germline V gene are LNHNV and YYDKDF (reference sequence). CDR3 in amino acids: CATSPRNRGETDTQYF. The CDR3 nucleotides are TGTGCCACCAGCCCCCGCAACAGGGGTGAGACAGATACGCAGTATTTT. Full variable domain (rest looked up from reference TRBV15 and TRBJ2-3): DAMVIQNPRYQVTQFGKPVTLSCSQTLNHNVMYWYQQKSSQAPKLLFHYYDKDFNNEADTPDNFQSRRPNTSFCFLDIRSPGLGDTAMYLCATSPRNRGETDTQYFGPGTRLTVL.

This clone was recorded once. The chain joins TRBV7-2 to TRBJ2-1; 8 bases are a match to TRBD2. There are 13 residues in the CDR3. Germline-derived CDR1 and CDR2 are SGHTA and FQGNSA. Unmatched junction bases numbered 1, after V lost 5 bases and J lost 4 bases. The CDR3 coding sequence is TGTGCCAGCAGCACTAGCGGTTACAATGAGCAGTTCTTC. Translated, it gives CASSTSGYNEQFF.

V usage is TRBV19 and J usage is TRBJ1-3; tentatively, D is TRBD1 (5 bases). This CDR3 comprises 13 residues. CDR1 and CDR2 from the germline V gene are LNHDA and SQIVND (reference sequence). V lost 5 bases and J 7 bases, leaving 12 bases between the germline ends. CDR3: CASSSDRVNTIYF. Here the CDR3 DNA reads TGTGCCAGTAGTTCAGACAGAGTCAACACCATATATTTT.

The chain links TRBV18 to TRBJ2-1, with TRBD2 identical over 8 bases. CDR3 length: 16 amino acids. Looked up from germline, CDR1 is KGHSH and CDR2 is LQKENI. The V and J ends lost 0 bases and 6 bases, in that order; junction bases with no gene match: 7. The CDR3 protein is CASSPPAATSGNEQFF. The CDR3, as DNA: TGTGCCAGCTCACCACCTGCGGCCACTAGCGGCAATGAGCAGTTCTTC.

CDR3 in DNA: TGTGCCAGCAGCGAGGGCGGTACAGCTAACTATGGCTACACCTTC. Translation: CASSEGGTANYGYTF. The V and J genes are TRBV28 and TRBJ1-2; D is unclear. CDR1 MDHEN and CDR2 SYDVKM come from the germline V gene. V lost 6 bases to trimming and J lost 0 bases, with 14 bases between them. CDR3 length equals 15 residues.

As concerns this clone: Other DNA sequences in this sample translate to the same CDR3. The V gene is TRBV19, the J gene TRBJ1-1; 8 nucleotides line up with TRBD1. There are 14 residues in the CDR3. Germline CDR1 reads LNHDA; CDR2 reads SQIVND (reference sequence). Trimming took 5 bases from V and 1 from J; bases not matched to a gene: 3. CDR3 in amino acids: CASSPGQGNTEAFF. The CDR3 DNA reads as TGTGCCAGTAGTCCCGGACAGGGGAACACTGAAGCTTTCTTT.

This chain links TRBV2 with TRBJ1-4; D remains unclear. The germline V gene encodes CDR1 SNHLY and CDR2 FYNNEI. V was clipped by 8 bases and J by 8 bases, with 6 bases between them. This CDR3 contains 10 residues. CDR3 DNA sequence: TGTGCCAGCCGGGTCGAAAAACTGTTTTTT. Residues: CASRVEKLFF.

This chain connects TRBV7-9 to TRBJ2-2; TRBD1 agrees at 9 bases. Germline V gene data show CDR1 as SEHNR and CDR2 as FQNEAQ (reference sequence). The CDR3 consists of 14 residues. Unmatched junction bases numbered 3, after V lost 4 bases and J lost 6 bases. Here the CDR3 DNA reads TGTGCCAGCAGCTGGGGACAGGGTGCCGGGGAGCTGTTTTTT. It encodes CASSWGQGAGELFF.

The V call is TRBV7-9, the J call TRBJ2-3; 9 nucleotides match TRBD2. The V segment lost 4 bases and the J segment 1 base; nucleotides outside the gene matches: 6. Germline V gene lookup returns CDR1 SEHNR and CDR2 FQNEAQ (reference sequence). The CDR3 sequence is 16 residues long. Here the CDR3 reads CASSSRTSARTDTQYF. The CDR3 nucleotides are TGTGCCAGCAGCTCCAGGACTAGCGCCCGCACAGATACGCAGTATTTT.

V usage is TRBV24-1 and J usage is TRBJ2-3, with TRBD2 matching over 11 bases. CDR3 length: 18 amino acids. CDR1 KGHDR and CDR2 SFDVKD come from the germline V gene. J lost 6 bases, V lost 4 bases, and 14 bases had no gene match. The CDR3 protein is CATSDPTRLAGGSDTQYF. Here the CDR3 DNA reads TGTGCCACCAGTGACCCTACTCGGCTAGCGGGAGGATCCGATACGCAGTATTTT.

This rearrangement joins TRBV14 to TRBJ2-5; D gene unclear. This CDR3 spans 14 amino acids. V lost 0 bases to trimming and J lost 5 bases, with 10 bases between them. The germline V gene has CDR1 SGHDN and CDR2 FVKESK. The CDR3 loop is CASSQDQFVETQYF. CDR3 DNA: TGTGCCAGCAGCCAAGACCAGTTCGTCGAGACCCAGTACTTC.

V usage is TRBV24-1 and J usage is TRBJ2-5; D perhaps matches TRBD2 (5 bases). Trimming took 4 bases from V and 4 from J, leaving 12 bases between them. This CDR3 has 14 residues. The germline gives CDR1 KGHDR, CDR2 SFDVKD. CDR3 DNA sequence: TGTGCCACCAGTGACCGGGGTTGGGGAGAGACCCAGTACTTC. Translation gives CATSDRGWGETQYF.

For the CDR3, the DNA is TGTGCCAGCAGATATATGTATGAGCAGTTCTTC. Its protein is CASRYMYEQFF. The rearrangement joins TRBV28 to TRBJ2-1, with no clear D. With 6 bases removed from V and 8 bases from J, the gap between germline ends came to 8 bases. The CDR3 has 11 amino acids. Germline values: CDR1 MDHEN, CDR2 SYDVKM.

The CDR3 here is CASSPPSGSGETQYF. The CDR3 DNA reads as TGTGCCAGCTCACCACCCTCCGGGTCAGGGGAGACCCAGTACTTC. The chain carries TRBV18 and TRBJ2-5, with D possibly TRBD1 on 5 matching bases. Germline V lookup: CDR1 KGHSH, CDR2 LQKENI. The ends were cut back, 0 bases at V and 5 bases at J, with 13 bases in the middle. CDR3 length equals 15 residues.

A remark on this clone: This sample also contains other DNA sequences that code for the same CDR3. The chain couples TRBV20-1 to TRBJ1-2; D uncertain. CDR1 is DFQATT, CDR2 SNEGSKA, per germline (reference sequence). The ends were cut back, 6 bases at V and 8 bases at J, with 13 bases in the middle. This CDR3 comprises 11 residues. The CDR3 sequence is CSAQGGLGYTF. Here the CDR3 DNA reads TGCAGTGCCCAAGGCGGGCTGGGCTACACCTTC.

CDR3: CASSLRGHSRGEQYF. The CDR3 bases are TGTGCCAGCAGCTTACGGGGCCATAGCCGGGGGGAGCAGTACTTC. The genes are TRBV13 and TRBJ2-7, with D tentatively TRBD2 (6 bases). Trimming shortened V by 2 bases and J by 7 bases, and 18 bases separated the two germline ends. Germline CDR1 PRHDT, CDR2 FYEKMQ (reference sequence). The CDR3 sequence is 15 residues long.

This chain's CDR3 is CASSFRQNTGELFF. The CDR3 DNA sequence: TGTGCCAGCAGCTTTCGACAGAACACCGGGGAGCTGTTTTTT. V gene TRBV11-2 combines with J gene TRBJ2-2; no clear D. The CDR3 totals 14 residues. Trimming took 3 bases from V and 1 from J, leaving 6 bases between them. Germline loops: CDR1 SGHAT, CDR2 FQNNGV.

This rearrangement joins TRBV28 to TRBJ1-2, with D possibly TRBD1 on 5 matching bases. Germline CDR1 and CDR2: MDHEN and SYDVKM. The CDR3 totals 14 residues. V dropped 3 bases and J dropped 6 bases, with 14 bases sitting between them. Here the CDR3 reads CASSLSMLTDGYTF. The CDR3, as DNA: TGTGCCAGCAGTTTGAGTATGCTGACAGATGGCTACACCTTC.

In nucleotides, the CDR3 is TGTGCCAGTACTCGGGATTTAAATCAGCCCCAGCATTTT. It specifies CASTRDLNQPQHF. The chain combines TRBV19 with TRBJ1-5; no clear D gene. CDR3 length: 13 amino acids. In germline, CDR1 is LNHDA, CDR2 SQIVND (reference sequence). Trimming left V 7 bases short and J 4 bases short, with 11 bases between.

The V call is TRBV5-1, the J call TRBJ2-5, with 9 bases lining up with TRBD1. This CDR3 comprises 16 residues. V lost 5 bases, J lost 0 bases, and 8 bases stayed unmatched. The germline V gene encodes CDR1 SGHRS and CDR2 YFSETQ. This CDR3 is CASRPPGTGNQETQYF. The CDR3 coding sequence is TGCGCCAGCAGACCACCCGGGACAGGGAACCAAGAGACCCAGTACTTC. The variable domain in full, completed from reference TRBV5-1 and TRBJ2-5, reads KAGVTQTPRYLIKTRGQQVTLSCSPISGHRSVSWYQQTPGQGLQFLFEYFSETQRNKGNFPGRFSGRQFSNSRSEMNVSTLELGDSALYLCASRPPGTGNQETQYFGPGTRLLVL.

In its sample, this clone was seen a few times. J is TRBJ2-7 and V is TRBV2, with 8 positions matching TRBD2. The CDR3 loop spans 14 amino acids. Germline lookup yields CDR1 SNHLY and CDR2 FYNNEI. J gave up 6 bases and V 8 bases, and 12 bases lay outside the gene matches. CDR3 sequence reads: CASRGDGGGTEQYF. Here the CDR3 DNA reads TGTGCCAGCCGGGGGGACGGCGGGGGGACCGAGCAGTACTTC.